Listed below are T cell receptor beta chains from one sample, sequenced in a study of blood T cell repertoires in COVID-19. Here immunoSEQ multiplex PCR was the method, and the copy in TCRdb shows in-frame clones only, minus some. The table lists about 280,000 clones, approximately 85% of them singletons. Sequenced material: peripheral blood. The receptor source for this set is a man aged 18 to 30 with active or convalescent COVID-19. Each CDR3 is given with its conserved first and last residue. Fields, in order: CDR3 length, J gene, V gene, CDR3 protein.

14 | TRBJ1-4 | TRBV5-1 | CASSLGGVGEKLFF
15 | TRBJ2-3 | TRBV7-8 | CASSSQGTSTDTQYF
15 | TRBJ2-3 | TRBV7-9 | CASSRRDSATDTQYF
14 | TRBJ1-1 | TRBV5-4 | CASSLGGDGTEAFF
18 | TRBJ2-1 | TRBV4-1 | CASSEGLAGGSSYNEQFF
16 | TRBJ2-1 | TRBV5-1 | CASSWTSGRPYNEQFF
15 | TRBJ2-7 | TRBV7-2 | CASSRPDRVSYEQYF
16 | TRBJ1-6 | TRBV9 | CASSVGPLLYNSPLHF
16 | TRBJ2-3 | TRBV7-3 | CASSLNAGPGTDTQYF
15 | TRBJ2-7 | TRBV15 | CATSRETGSYYEQYF
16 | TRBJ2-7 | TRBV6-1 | CASSEVLGTGVNEQYF
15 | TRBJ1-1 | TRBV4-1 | CASSQLGTGGTEAFF
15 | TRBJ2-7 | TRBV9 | CASSAATSGPYEQYF
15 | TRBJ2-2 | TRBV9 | CASSARDIGAGELFF
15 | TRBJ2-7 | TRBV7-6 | CASSLGQGESYEQYF
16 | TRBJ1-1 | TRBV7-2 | CASSLPGSKGGAEAFF
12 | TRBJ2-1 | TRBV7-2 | CASSLDQGREFF
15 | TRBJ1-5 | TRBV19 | CASSIGQGAVQPQHF
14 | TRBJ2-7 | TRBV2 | CASSEVRGFHEQYF
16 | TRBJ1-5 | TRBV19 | CASSGPGQGTNQPQHF
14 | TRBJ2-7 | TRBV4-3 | CASSQDLIGDEQYF
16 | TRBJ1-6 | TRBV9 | CASSLGQGAHNSPLHF
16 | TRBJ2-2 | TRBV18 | CASSAAGQVYTGELFF
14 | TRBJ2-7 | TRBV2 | CASSGVSQGYEQYF
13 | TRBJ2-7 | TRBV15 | CATSRDRGLEQYF
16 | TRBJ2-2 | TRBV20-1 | CSASGGLGLAIGELFF
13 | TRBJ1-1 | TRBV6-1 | CATLHLRDTEAFF
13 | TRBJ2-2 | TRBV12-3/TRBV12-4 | CASSQQNTGELFF
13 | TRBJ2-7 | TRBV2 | CASLISQNYEQYF
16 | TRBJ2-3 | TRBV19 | CASSNILAGVSDTQYF
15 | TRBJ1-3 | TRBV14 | CASSLDRSSGNTIYF
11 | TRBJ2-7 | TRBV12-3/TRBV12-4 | CASSYYGQQYF
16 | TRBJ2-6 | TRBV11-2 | CASSLVPGSGANVLTF
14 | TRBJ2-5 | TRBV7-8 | CASSLDGAGKTQYF
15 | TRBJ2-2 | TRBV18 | CASSYRQGDTGELFF
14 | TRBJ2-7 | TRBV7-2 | CASSLEYRGYEQYF
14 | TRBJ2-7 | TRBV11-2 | CASSLGTGNYEQYF
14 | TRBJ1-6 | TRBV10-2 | CASSPGGPNSPLHF
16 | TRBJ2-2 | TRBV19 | CASTRPRGTSPGELFF
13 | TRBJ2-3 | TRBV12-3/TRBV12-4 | CASSLKGDGTQYF
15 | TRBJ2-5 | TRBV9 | CASSLVGTNQETQYF
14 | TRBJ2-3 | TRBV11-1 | CASSRGGAEDTQYF
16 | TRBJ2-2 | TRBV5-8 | CAKRITGTSRNGELFF
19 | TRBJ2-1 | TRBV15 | CATTPPGQGRLRRNNEQFF
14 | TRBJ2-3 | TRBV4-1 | CASSERGFADTQYF
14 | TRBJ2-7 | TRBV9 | CASSGLDRDHEQYF
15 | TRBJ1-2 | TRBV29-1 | CSVESQTGTLYGYTF
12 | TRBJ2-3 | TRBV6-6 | CASRTGVAGEYF
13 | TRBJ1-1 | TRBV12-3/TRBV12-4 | CASSSLRDTEAFF
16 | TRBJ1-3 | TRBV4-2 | CASSQVFSQPGNTIYF
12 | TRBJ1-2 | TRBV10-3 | CATLRQGYGYTF